Each of the 31 T cell receptor beta chains below was sequenced from the same sample in a study of Graves' ophthalmopathy and Graves' hyperthyroidism. RNA served as the template for amplifying TCR beta CDR3 regions. First-round RT-PCR with HTBI primers preceded a second-round multiplex PCR. TCRdb analysed the multiplex PCR reads with MiXCR anew, one entry per CDR3 protein. The sample has about 180,000 distinct CDR3 sequences; 30% to 45% are singletons. Sequencing was done on a sample of peripheral blood. The receptors come from a woman aged 40 to 50 with Graves' ophthalmopathy.

The chain joins TRBV7-2 to TRBJ2-7; no definite D call. The CDR3 runs 11 residues. Trimming shortened V by 7 bases and J by 5 bases, and 9 bases separated the two germline ends. Germline CDR1 is SGHTA and CDR2 is FQGNSA. CDR3 in amino acids: CASTPFDEQYF. DNA for the CDR3: TGTGCCAGCACCCCGTTTGACGAGCAGTACTTC.

This clonotype appeared many times. The chain couples TRBV2 to TRBJ2-7; 9 positions match TRBD1. The V segment lost 6 bases and the J segment 0 bases; nucleotides outside the gene matches: 3. The CDR3 spans 14 residues. The germline gives CDR1 SNHLY, CDR2 FYNNEI. The CDR3 DNA is TGTGCCAGCAGGGGGGACAGGGCCTCCTACGAGCAGTACTTC. Protein sequence: CASRGDRASYEQYF.

This chain uses TRBV7-3 with TRBJ1-1, with D possibly matching TRBD1 (5 bases). This CDR3 contains 13 residues. Germline values: CDR1 SGHTA, CDR2 FQGTGA. In DNA form, the CDR3 reads TGTGCGCCACCCGTCGGGGGGAACACTGAAGCTTTCTTT. Residues: CAPPVGGNTEAFF.

J is TRBJ2-7 and V is TRBV6-1; no clear D gene. Germline loops: CDR1 MNHNS, CDR2 SASEGT. Trimming shortened V by 6 bases and J by 6 bases, and 15 bases separated the two germline ends. The CDR3 is 13 residues long. The CDR3 sequence: CASRNIRLPEQYF. The DNA for the CDR3 is TGTGCCAGCAGAAACATACGACTGCCCGAGCAGTACTTC.

Many counts were recorded for this clonotype. The chain joins TRBV27 to TRBJ2-7; 10 bases are shared with TRBD1. V was clipped by 8 bases and J by 6 bases; unmatched bases: 7. The CDR3 extends over 13 amino acids. CDR1 MNHEY and CDR2 SMNVEV come from the germline V gene (reference sequence). The CDR3 region is CASAPRTGGEQYF. In nucleotides, the CDR3 is TGTGCCAGCGCCCCGCGGACAGGGGGCGAGCAGTACTTC.

The rearrangement joins TRBV6-1 to TRBJ2-7, with D unclear. Trimming removed 1 base from V and 4 bases from J, with 14 bases in between. The length of the CDR3 is 15 residues. Per germline, CDR1 MNHNS and CDR2 SASEGT. The CDR3 region has the DNA TGTGCCAGCAGTGAAGAAACGGGTTCGCATTACGAGCAGTACTTC. Translating it yields CASSEETGSHYEQYF.

The chain is built from TRBV29-1 and TRBJ1-1; D remains ambiguous. The CDR3 covers 10 residues. Germline lookup yields CDR1 SQVTM and CDR2 ANQGSEA. The V gene lost 6 bases and the J gene lost 7 bases, with 9 bases spanning the gap. The CDR3 loop is CSVMLVEAFF. As DNA, the CDR3 is TGCAGCGTGATGCTGGTTGAAGCTTTCTTT.

The genes are TRBV7-2 and TRBJ2-5; the match to TRBD2 covers 10 bases. CDR1 and CDR2 (germline): SGHTA, FQGNSA. Unmatched junction bases numbered 4, after V lost 7 bases and J lost 2 bases. The length of the CDR3 is 14 residues. CDR3 in DNA: TGTGCCAGCACCGCTAGCGGGGGACAAGAGACCCAGTACTTC. Translated, it gives CASTASGGQETQYF.

This sequence joins TRBV12-3 or TRBV12-4 and TRBJ2-2; tentative D call: TRBD1 (6 bases). V lost 6 bases and J 6 bases, leaving 17 bases between the germline ends. The CDR3 totals 15 residues. CDR3 sequence: CASSLRDTGPGELFF. CDR3 DNA: TGTGCCAGCAGCCTCCGGGACACAGGTCCCGGGGAGCTGTTTTTT.

There are many counts of this clonotype. The rearrangement joins TRBV20-1 to TRBJ1-2; D uncertain. The germline CDR1 and CDR2 sequences are DFQATT and SNEGSKA (reference sequence). Between the trimmed V and J ends, which lost 6 bases and 4 bases, there was a span of 15 bases. The CDR3 totals 13 residues. The CDR3 sequence: CSAVVGSAYGYTF. The DNA of the CDR3 is TGCAGTGCCGTAGTAGGCTCAGCCTATGGCTACACCTTC.

The rearrangement uses TRBV28 and TRBJ2-5; D might be TRBD1 or TRBD2, each matching 5 bases. Trimming pared 9 bases from V and 4 bases from J, leaving 15 bases between. Germline-derived CDR1 and CDR2 are MDHEN and SYDVKM. This CDR3 contains 13 residues. The CDR3 here is CARGVAFGETQYF. The CDR3 DNA follows: TGTGCCAGGGGGGTGGCGTTCGGAGAGACCCAGTACTTC.

This clonotype appeared many times. The chain is built from TRBV20-1 and TRBJ2-5; D remains ambiguous. The CDR3 contains 12 residues. Trimming removed 3 bases at V and 2 bases at J, with 7 bases between. Germline V gives CDR1 DFQATT, CDR2 SNEGSKA (reference sequence). The CDR3: CSASAVQETQYF. In nucleotides, the CDR3 is TGCAGTGCTAGCGCCGTACAAGAGACCCAGTACTTC.

This clonotype came up many times. The rearrangement uses TRBV28 and TRBJ1-2; tentative D call: TRBD1 (5 bases). The CDR3 runs to 14 residues. The germline V gene encodes CDR1 MDHEN and CDR2 SYDVKM. Trimming removed 5 bases at V and 4 bases at J, with 14 bases between. CDR3 sequence: CASSLVGVAYGYTF. CDR3 coding DNA: TGTGCCAGCAGTCTCGTGGGGGTGGCCTATGGCTACACCTTC.

This clonotype was recorded many times. V is TRBV27 and J is TRBJ2-7, with 8 positions matching TRBD2. V was pared by 6 bases and J by 2 bases, with 9 bases of the junction left unmatched. Germline V CDR1 and CDR2: MNHEY, SMNVEV (reference sequence). This CDR3 is 15 amino acids long. CDR3: CASRTSSGYTYEQYF. For the CDR3, the DNA is TGTGCCAGCAGAACGTCTAGCGGGTACACCTACGAGCAGTACTTC.

This clonotype turned up a few times. J is TRBJ1-2 and V is TRBV12-3 or TRBV12-4; D is uncertain. Trimming stripped 6 bases from V and 0 bases from J, with 5 bases between. The CDR3 is 12 residues long. CDR3 protein: CASSQPNYGYTF. The DNA of the CDR3 is TGTGCCAGCAGCCAACCTAACTATGGCTACACCTTC.

This clonotype has at least ten counts. The chain joins TRBV5-1 to TRBJ2-2, with D maybe TRBD1 (6 bases). Trimming shortened V by 4 bases and J by 4 bases, and 8 bases separated the two germline ends. This CDR3 spans 13 amino acids. In germline, CDR1 is SGHRS, CDR2 YFSETQ. The CDR3 bases are TGCGCCAGCAGCACGGACAGCACCGGGGAGCTGTTTTTT. This translates into CASSTDSTGELFF. Complete variable domain (other parts from reference TRBV5-1 and TRBJ2-2): KAGVTQTPRYLIKTRGQQVTLSCSPISGHRSVSWYQQTPGQGLQFLFEYFSETQRNKGNFPGRFSGRQFSNSRSEMNVSTLELGDSALYLCASSTDSTGELFFGEGSRLTVL.

This clonotype was seen many times. The chain couples TRBV20-1 to TRBJ1-5, with TRBD1 identical over 7 bases. The V gene's germline CDR1 is DFQATT and CDR2 SNEGSKA (reference sequence). This CDR3 region has 15 residues. V was pared by 0 bases and J by 3 bases, with 5 bases of the junction left unmatched. CDR3 in DNA: TGCAGTGCTAGAGAACAGGGGCGCTACAATCAGCCCCAGCATTTT. Encoded protein: CSAREQGRYNQPQHF.

This clonotype was detected only a few times. This chain connects TRBV24-1 to TRBJ2-5; tentative D call: TRBD1 (7 bases). Trimming removed 3 bases from V and 5 bases from J, with 15 bases in between. Looked up from germline, CDR1 is KGHDR and CDR2 is SFDVKD. The CDR3 runs to 15 residues. This CDR3 reads CATSDGGRGRETQYF. CDR3 DNA sequence: TGTGCCACCAGTGATGGGGGCAGGGGGAGGGAGACCCAGTACTTC.

This clonotype was recorded many times. J is TRBJ1-1 and V is TRBV2, with D possibly TRBD1 on 5 matching bases. V was trimmed by 4 bases and J by 7 bases, leaving 16 bases between them. CDR3 length: 14 amino acids. CDR1 is SNHLY, CDR2 FYNNEI, per germline. The CDR3 sequence is CASSAQGPGGEAFF. CDR3 nucleotides: TGTGCCAGCAGTGCCCAGGGACCGGGAGGTGAAGCTTTCTTT. Filled out from reference TRBV2 and TRBJ1-1, the complete variable domain reads EPEVTQTPSHQVTQMGQEVILRCVPISNHLYFYWYRQILGQKVEFLVSFYNNEISEKSEIFDDQFSVERPDGSNFTLKIRSTKLEDSAMYFCASSAQGPGGEAFFGQGTRLTVV.

The chain uses TRBV6-1 and TRBJ1-1, with 9 bases lining up with TRBD1. Losses at the gene ends were 7 bases for V and 2 bases for J; bases not matched to a gene: 5. Germline V gene sequence: CDR1 MNHNS, CDR2 SASEGT. The CDR3 length is 14 residues. In DNA, the CDR3 is TGTGCCAGCAAAACGGGACAGGGAAACACTGAAGCTTTCTTT. Translation gives CASKTGQGNTEAFF.

This CDR3 is CASSSRRGSSGNTIYF. In DNA, the CDR3 is TGTGCCAGCAGTTCCCGCCGAGGATCCTCTGGAAACACCATATATTTT. The V call is TRBV28, the J call TRBJ1-3; D gene uncertain. Germline V gene sequence: CDR1 MDHEN, CDR2 SYDVKM. The ends were cut back, 4 bases at V and 0 bases at J, with 13 bases in the middle. CDR3 length equals 16 residues.

This clonotype appeared many times. This rearrangement joins TRBV6-1 to TRBJ1-5, with D possibly TRBD1 on 5 matching bases. Germline loops: CDR1 MNHNS, CDR2 SASEGT. The CDR3 runs 14 residues. The V gene lost 6 bases and the J gene lost 4 bases, with 13 bases spanning the gap. In nucleotides, the CDR3 is TGTGCCAGCAGCCCCGGGGGATCGAATCAGCCCCAGCATTTT. Translation: CASSPGGSNQPQHF.

CDR3 DNA: TGTGCCAGCAGTTTAGCGCGGGATTTCGAGCAGTACTTC. Translating it yields CASSLARDFEQYF. The V call is TRBV12-3 or TRBV12-4, the J call TRBJ2-7, with D possibly being TRBD2 (6 bases). The CDR3 covers 13 residues. Trimming removed 0 bases from V and 6 bases from J, with 9 bases in between.

The rearrangement uses TRBV9 and TRBJ2-7; D assignment may be TRBD1 or TRBD2 (5 bases each). Germline CDR1 is SGDLS and CDR2 is YYNGEE. The CDR3 is made up of 15 amino acids. V lost 3 bases to trimming and J lost 2 bases, with 15 bases between them. The chain's CDR3 is CASSGRSGPAYEQYF. The CDR3 DNA reads as TGTGCCAGCAGCGGCCGGTCGGGGCCGGCCTACGAGCAGTACTTC.

The CDR3 protein is CARTPPWDRISYEQYF. The CDR3 DNA follows: TGCGCCAGGACACCCCCGTGGGACAGGATCTCCTACGAGCAGTACTTC. This chain joins TRBV5-1 and TRBJ2-7; TRBD1 agrees at 8 bases. This CDR3 has 16 residues. CDR1 and CDR2 (germline): SGHRS, YFSETQ. V was pared by 8 bases and J by 0 bases, with 13 bases of the junction left unmatched.

The chain recombines TRBV12-3 or TRBV12-4 with TRBJ2-7; 9 positions match TRBD1. This CDR3 is 15 amino acids long. With 6 bases clipped from V and 1 base from J, the junction kept 7 bases outside the gene matches. The CDR3 here is CASSPTGGGSYEQYF. The CDR3, as DNA: TGTGCCAGCAGCCCCACAGGGGGCGGATCCTACGAGCAGTACTTC.

The rearrangement links TRBV20-1 to TRBJ1-3; D not resolved. V was pared by 0 bases and J by 0 bases, with 12 bases between. CDR3 size: 16 residues. Per the germline V gene, CDR1 is DFQATT and CDR2 is SNEGSKA (reference sequence). The CDR3 sequence: CSARDQRISSGNTIYF. CDR3 sequence (DNA): TGCAGTGCTAGAGATCAACGGATATCCTCTGGAAACACCATATATTTT.

This clonotype occurred many times. The CDR3 DNA reads as TGTGCCAGCAGCCCCCTAGGGAGCTTGGTGGAGACCCAGTACTTC. This gives the protein CASSPLGSLVETQYF. This chain connects TRBV7-3 to TRBJ2-5; D perhaps matches TRBD2 (5 bases). Germline V gene data show CDR1 as SGHTA and CDR2 as FQGTGA. This CDR3 comprises 15 residues. V was cut by 5 bases and J by 5 bases, with 18 bases left in between.

The table lists this clonotype with many counts. This chain joins TRBV7-3 and TRBJ2-5; TRBD2 matches 7 bases. V lost 1 base to trimming and J lost 4 bases; unmatched junction nucleotides: 3. CDR1 is SGHTA and CDR2 is FQGTGA in the germline V gene. This CDR3 has 14 amino acids. The CDR3 DNA reads as TGTGCCAGCAGCTTAATGCCGGGGGGAGAGACCCAGTACTTC. This sequence encodes CASSLMPGGETQYF.

This clonotype was observed at least ten times. The V and J genes are TRBV20-1 and TRBJ1-1, with D possibly TRBD1 on 5 matching bases. The CDR3 length is 16 residues. Germline V CDR1 and CDR2: DFQATT, SNEGSKA (reference sequence). Trimming removed 3 bases from V and 4 bases from J, with 21 bases in between. CDR3 in DNA: TGCAGTGCTAGCCAATCTCAGGGTTTGGGGACCACTGAAGCTTTCTTT. This sequence encodes CSASQSQGLGTTEAFF.

This chain connects TRBV28 to TRBJ2-2; 10 nucleotides line up with TRBD2. This CDR3 spans 16 amino acids. CDR1 is MDHEN and CDR2 is SYDVKM in the germline V gene. V shed 2 bases and J 6 bases; nucleotides not matched to a gene: 6. The DNA of the CDR3 is TGTGCCAGCAGTTTAGTACTAGCGGGAAGCTCCGGGGAGCTGTTTTTT. It translates to CASSLVLAGSSGELFF.